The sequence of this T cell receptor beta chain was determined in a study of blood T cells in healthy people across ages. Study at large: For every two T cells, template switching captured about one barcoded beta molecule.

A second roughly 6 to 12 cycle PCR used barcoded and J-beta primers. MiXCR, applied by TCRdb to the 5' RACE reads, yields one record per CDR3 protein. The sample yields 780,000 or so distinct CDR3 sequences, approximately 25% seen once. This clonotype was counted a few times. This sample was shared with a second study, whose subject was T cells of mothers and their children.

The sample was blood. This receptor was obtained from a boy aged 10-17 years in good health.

Here the CDR3 reads CSVEEQGATGELFF. As DNA, the CDR3 is TGCAGCGTTGAAGAGCAAGGGGCCACCGGGGAGCTGTTTTTT. The V call is TRBV29-1, the J call TRBJ2-2, with D possibly being TRBD1 (5 bases). The V end was cut by 0 bases, the J end by 4 bases, with 9 bases between. There are 14 residues in the CDR3. The germline V gene encodes CDR1 SQVTM and CDR2 ANQGSEA.